The 15 T cell receptor beta chains reported below all come from one sample, sequenced in a study of Graves' ophthalmopathy and Graves' hyperthyroidism. The authors amplified TCR beta CDR3 regions from RNA transcripts. HTBI-primed RT-PCR formed the first round, and a multiplex PCR formed the second. TCRdb re-derived calls from the multiplex PCR reads in MiXCR, one entry per CDR3 protein. This sample has approximately 540,000 distinct CDR3 sequences, with approximately 37% found just once. The sequenced sample consisted of peripheral blood or thyroid tissue (not recorded which). These TCRs come from an adult man with Graves' hyperthyroidism.

The gene calls are TRBV2 and TRBJ2-7; 8 nucleotides line up with TRBD1. The V gene's germline CDR1 is SNHLY and CDR2 FYNNEI. Trimming removed 5 bases from V and 0 bases from J; junction bases left unmatched: 9. The CDR3 spans 16 residues. This CDR3 reads CASSSPNRGSSYEQYF. DNA of the CDR3: TGTGCCAGCAGTTCGCCGAACAGGGGGTCCTCCTACGAGCAGTACTTC.

Comments on this clonotype: At one end, the junction sequence differs from germline, possibly due to a read error. This chain connects TRBV5-1 to TRBJ1-2; 11 positions agree with TRBD1. The CDR3 is 13 residues long. Germline CDR1 is SGHRS and CDR2 is YFSETQ. The CDR3 reads CASTGTGGHGYTF. The CDR3 nucleotides read TGTGCCAGCACCGGGACAGGGGGACACGGCTACACCTTC.

In its sample, this clonotype was seen many times. The V and J genes are TRBV7-2 and TRBJ1-2, with a weak D call TRBD1 (5 bases). Trimming shortened V by 4 bases and J by 4 bases, and 13 bases separated the two germline ends. The CDR3 runs 14 residues. The V gene's germline CDR1 is SGHTA and CDR2 FQGNSA. CDR3 protein: CASSYSGGTYGYTF. The CDR3 DNA is TGTGCCAGCAGCTACTCTGGAGGGACCTATGGCTACACCTTC.

DNA of the CDR3: TGCGCCAGCAGCCAAGAGGGGGGGGACCATCAGCCCCAGCATTTT. It is translated as CASSQEGGDHQPQHF. This chain joins TRBV4-1 and TRBJ1-5; TRBD1 might be the D (5 bases). CDR1 and CDR2 (germline): MGHRA, YSYEKL. Trimming took 0 bases from V and 5 from J, leaving 11 bases between them. This CDR3 region has 15 residues.

This clonotype has more than one count but fewer than ten. The chain uses TRBV19 and TRBJ1-1; 8 bases are a match to TRBD1. CDR3 size: 14 residues. Germline V CDR1 and CDR2: LNHDA, SQIVND (reference sequence). V was pared by 3 bases and J by 7 bases, with 7 bases of the junction left unmatched. The CDR3 nucleotides read TGTGCCAGTAGTATCGAAGGGACAGGACTTGAAGCTTTCTTT. Encoded protein: CASSIEGTGLEAFF.

Regarding this clonotype: It may be a read error: a sequence one base away is much more abundant. The chain is built from TRBV5-1 and TRBJ2-7; TRBD2 agrees at 12 bases. This CDR3 contains 17 residues. Germline CDR1 reads SGHRS; CDR2 reads YFSETQ. As DNA, the CDR3 is TGCACCAGCAGCTGGGGACTAGCGGGCCTGAACAACTACGAGCAGTACTTC. This translates into CTSSWGLAGLNNYEQYF.

This clonotype was seen only once. V and J are TRBV2 and TRBJ1-4; D remains unclear. The CDR3 length is 13 residues. From germline, CDR1 is SNHLY and CDR2 FYNNEI. Deletions cut 1 base from V and 5 bases from J, with 5 bases between. CDR3 in amino acids: CASSEGRNEKLFF. In DNA form, the CDR3 reads TGTGCCAGCAGTGAAGGGCGGAATGAAAAACTGTTTTTT.

The chain joins TRBV12-3 or TRBV12-4 to TRBJ1-3, with a weak D call TRBD1 (6 bases). V lost 5 bases to trimming and J lost 4 bases, with 9 bases between them. This CDR3 has 13 residues. The CDR3 region is CASSAGQGNTIYF. The CDR3 DNA is TGTGCCAGCAGTGCAGGACAGGGAAACACCATATATTTT.

This clonotype was observed a few times. This chain joins TRBV7-6 and TRBJ1-4, with D unclear. CDR3 size: 16 residues. Deletions cut 2 bases from V and 4 bases from J, with 14 bases between. Germline CDR1 and CDR2: SGHVS and FNYEAQ. CDR3 amino acids: CASSLFPGRSNEKLFF. The CDR3 DNA sequence: TGTGCCAGCAGCTTATTTCCGGGAAGGAGTAATGAAAAACTGTTTTTT.

There are a few counts of this clonotype. The J gene is TRBJ1-4, the V gene TRBV4-1, with D perhaps matching TRBD1 (5 bases). Per germline, CDR1 MGHRA and CDR2 YSYEKL. V dropped 4 bases and J dropped 0 bases, with 12 bases sitting between them. This CDR3 is built from 16 residues. CDR3 in amino acids: CASSPYTGPTNEKLFF. The CDR3 DNA sequence: TGCGCCAGCAGCCCGTATACAGGACCAACTAATGAAAAACTGTTTTTT.

There are many counts of this clonotype. The chain has TRBV29-1 and TRBJ2-5; 9 bases are shared with TRBD1. V was clipped by 4 bases and J by 3 bases; unmatched bases: 6. Germline V gene data show CDR1 as SQVTM and CDR2 as ANQGSEA. The CDR3 consists of 14 residues. In DNA, the CDR3 is TGCAGCGTTGCTTCCCGGACAGGGGAAGAGACCCAGTACTTC. It translates to CSVASRTGEETQYF.

The chain recombines TRBV24-1 with TRBJ2-1, with D unclear. Germline assignment: CDR1 KGHDR and CDR2 SFDVKD. V was shortened by 4 bases and J by 2 bases, with 14 bases between the two germline ends. CDR3 length: 16 amino acids. The CDR3 DNA is TGTGCCACCAGTGACAATAGGGAAACGGCCTACAATGAGCAGTTCTTC. Its protein product is CATSDNRETAYNEQFF.

This clonotype was seen a handful of times. The chain has TRBV6-5 and TRBJ2-5; D is uncertain. V lost 2 bases to trimming and J lost 0 bases, with 16 bases between them. Per germline, CDR1 MNHEY and CDR2 SVGAGI. The CDR3 covers 17 residues. CDR3 amino acids: CASSYVVSGWYQETQYF. CDR3 sequence (DNA): TGTGCCAGCAGTTACGTCGTGTCAGGCTGGTACCAAGAGACCCAGTACTTC.

To note about this clonotype: As the CDR3 is not closed by the conserved phenylalanine or tryptophan, this likely results from a read error. CDR3 region: CASRTGLAGVSPMSETQYS. CDR3 bases: TGTGCCAGCAGAACTGGACTAGCGGGCGTTTCCCCAATGTCCGAGACCCAGTACTCC. The V call is TRBV6-5, the J call TRBJ2-5, with TRBD2 matching over 11 bases. The V and J ends lost 6 bases and 5 bases, in that order; junction bases with no gene match: 20. Germline CDR1 MNHEY, CDR2 SVGAGI. The CDR3 runs to 19 residues.

This clonotype came up a few times. The J gene is TRBJ2-7, the V gene TRBV7-8; 7 bases agree with TRBD1. The CDR3 has 18 residues. The ends lost 6 bases at V and 1 base at J; junction bases unmatched: 18. Germline values: CDR1 SGHVS, CDR2 FQNEAQ. The CDR3 loop reads CASSYSSSGRGISYEQYF. The CDR3 DNA reads TGTGCCAGCAGTTACTCGTCGTCCGGCAGGGGGATATCCTACGAGCAGTACTTC.